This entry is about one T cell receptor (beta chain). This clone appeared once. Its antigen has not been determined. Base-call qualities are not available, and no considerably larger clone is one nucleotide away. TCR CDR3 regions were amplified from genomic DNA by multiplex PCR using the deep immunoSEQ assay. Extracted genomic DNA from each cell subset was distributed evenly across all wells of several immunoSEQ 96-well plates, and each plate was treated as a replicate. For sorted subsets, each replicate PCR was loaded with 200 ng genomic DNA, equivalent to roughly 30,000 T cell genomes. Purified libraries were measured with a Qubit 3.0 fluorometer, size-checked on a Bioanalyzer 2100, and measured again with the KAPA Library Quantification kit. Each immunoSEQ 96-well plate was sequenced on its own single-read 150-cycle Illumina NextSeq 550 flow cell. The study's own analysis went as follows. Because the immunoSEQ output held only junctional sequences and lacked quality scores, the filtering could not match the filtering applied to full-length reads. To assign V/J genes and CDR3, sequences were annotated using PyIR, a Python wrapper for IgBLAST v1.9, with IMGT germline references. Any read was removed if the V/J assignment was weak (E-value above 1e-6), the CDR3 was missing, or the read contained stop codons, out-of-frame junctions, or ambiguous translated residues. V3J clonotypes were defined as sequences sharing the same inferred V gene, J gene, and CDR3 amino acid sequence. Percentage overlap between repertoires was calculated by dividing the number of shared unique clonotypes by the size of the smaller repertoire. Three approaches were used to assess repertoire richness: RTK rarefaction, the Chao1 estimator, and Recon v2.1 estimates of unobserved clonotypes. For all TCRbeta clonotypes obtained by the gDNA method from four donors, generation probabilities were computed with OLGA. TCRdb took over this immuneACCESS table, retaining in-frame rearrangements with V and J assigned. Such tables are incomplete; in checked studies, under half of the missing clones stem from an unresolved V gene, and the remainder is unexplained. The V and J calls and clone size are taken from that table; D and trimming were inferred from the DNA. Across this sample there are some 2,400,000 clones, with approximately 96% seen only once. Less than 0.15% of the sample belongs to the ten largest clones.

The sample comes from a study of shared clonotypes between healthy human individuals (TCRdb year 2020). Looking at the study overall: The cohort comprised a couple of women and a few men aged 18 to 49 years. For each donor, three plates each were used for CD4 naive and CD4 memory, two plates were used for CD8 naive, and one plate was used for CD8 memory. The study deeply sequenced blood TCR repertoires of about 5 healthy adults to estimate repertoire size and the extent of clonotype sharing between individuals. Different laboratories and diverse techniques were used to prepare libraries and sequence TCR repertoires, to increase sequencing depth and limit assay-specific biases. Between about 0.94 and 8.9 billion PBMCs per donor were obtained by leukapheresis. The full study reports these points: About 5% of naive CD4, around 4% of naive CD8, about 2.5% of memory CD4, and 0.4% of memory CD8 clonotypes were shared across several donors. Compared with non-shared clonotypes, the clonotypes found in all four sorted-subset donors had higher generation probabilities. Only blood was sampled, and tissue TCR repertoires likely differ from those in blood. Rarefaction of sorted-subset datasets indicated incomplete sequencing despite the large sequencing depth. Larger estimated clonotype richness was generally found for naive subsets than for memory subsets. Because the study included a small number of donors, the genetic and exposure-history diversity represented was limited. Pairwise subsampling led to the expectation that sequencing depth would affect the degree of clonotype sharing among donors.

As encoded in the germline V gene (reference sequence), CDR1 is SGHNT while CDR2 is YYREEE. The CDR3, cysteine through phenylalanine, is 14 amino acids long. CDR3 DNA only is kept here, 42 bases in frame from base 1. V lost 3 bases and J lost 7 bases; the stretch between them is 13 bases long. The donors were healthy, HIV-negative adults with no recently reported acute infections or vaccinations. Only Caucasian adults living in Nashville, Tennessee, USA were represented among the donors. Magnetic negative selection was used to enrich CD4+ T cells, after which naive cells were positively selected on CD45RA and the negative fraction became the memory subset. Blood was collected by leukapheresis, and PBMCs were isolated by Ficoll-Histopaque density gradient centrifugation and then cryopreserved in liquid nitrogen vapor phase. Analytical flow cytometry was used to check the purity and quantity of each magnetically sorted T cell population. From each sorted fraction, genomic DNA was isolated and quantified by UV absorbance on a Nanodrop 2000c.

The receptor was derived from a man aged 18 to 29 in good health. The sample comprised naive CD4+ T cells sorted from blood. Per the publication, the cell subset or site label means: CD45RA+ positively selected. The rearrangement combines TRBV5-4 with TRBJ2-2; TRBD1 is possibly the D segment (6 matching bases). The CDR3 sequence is CASSSDRWGGELFF. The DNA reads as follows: TGTGCCAGCAGCTCTGACAGGTGGGGCGGGGAGCTGTTTTTT.